Presented here are 24 T cell receptor beta chains from one specimen sequenced in a study of beta chain features in type 1 diabetes. Reverse transcribing all isolated RNA meant expressed TCRB transcripts were sequenced. The repertoire was sequenced with immunoSEQ multiplex PCR; TCRdb's copy has only in-frame clones and lacks some. The sample shows around 160,000 clones, just over 8% of them seen only once. Study results and limitations: Type 1 diabetes patients had moderately but significantly shorter TCRB CDR3s in all four CD4+ subsets.

Their antigen targets remain unknown. What was sequenced was central memory CD4+ T cells from blood. These TCRs come from a woman aged 18-29 years with type 1 diabetes.

The chain uses TRBV9 and TRBJ2-2; D unresolved. This CDR3 has 16 residues. Germline V gene data show CDR1 as SGDLS and CDR2 as YYNGEE. The ends were cut back, 0 bases at V and 6 bases at J, with 15 bases in the middle. The CDR3 DNA is TGTGCCAGCAGCGTAGATCCCCTGGTAGTTCCCGGGGAGCTGTTTTTT. Residues: CASSVDPLVVPGELFF.

The chain carries TRBV29-1 and TRBJ1-1; no clear D gene. This CDR3 is 11 amino acids long. Germline V CDR1 and CDR2: SQVTM, ANQGSEA. V lost 5 bases and J lost 1, with 5 bases in between. The DNA for the CDR3 is TGCAGCGTTCAATCGAACACTGAAGCTTTCTTT. Translating gives CSVQSNTEAFF.

This clone was counted between two and nine times. The chain has TRBV5-6 and TRBJ1-5, with 7 bases identical to TRBD1. The CDR3 covers 19 residues. The J segment lost 5 bases and the V segment lost 2 bases, leaving 19 bases of the junction unmatched. Germline assignment: CDR1 SGHDT and CDR2 YYEEEE. The CDR3 loop reads CASSFGERQGRPQDQPQHF. CDR3 sequence (DNA): TGTGCCAGCAGCTTTGGGGAACGACAGGGTAGACCCCAAGATCAGCCCCAGCATTTT. Filled out from reference TRBV5-6 and TRBJ1-5, the complete variable domain reads DAGVTQSPTHLIKTRGQQVTLRCSPKSGHDTVSWYQQALGQGPQFIFQYYEEEERQRGNFPDRFSGHQFPNYSSELNVNALLLGDSALYLCASSFGERQGRPQDQPQHFGDGTRLSIL.

This rearrangement joins TRBV13 to TRBJ1-4; TRBD1 agrees at 9 bases. V shed 4 bases and J 8 bases; nucleotides not matched to a gene: 5. The CDR3 contains 14 residues. Germline loops: CDR1 PRHDT, CDR2 FYEKMQ (reference sequence). Here the CDR3 DNA reads TGTGCCAGCAGCTACAGGGGGCCGGAGGAAAAACTGTTTTTT. As protein: CASSYRGPEEKLFF.

This clone was counted at least ten times. The V gene is TRBV29-1, the J gene TRBJ2-3, with D maybe TRBD2 (6 bases). V gave up 8 bases and J gave up 0 bases, with 9 bases separating them. Germline CDR1 is SQVTM and CDR2 is ANQGSEA. This CDR3 has 12 residues. The CDR3: CSSGESTDTQYF. In DNA form, the CDR3 reads TGCAGCTCGGGGGAGAGCACAGATACGCAGTATTTT.

The chain links TRBV7-9 to TRBJ1-1; D remains unclear. Looked up from germline, CDR1 is SEHNR and CDR2 is FQNEAQ (reference sequence). The CDR3 is made up of 14 amino acids. Trimming stripped 4 bases from V and 6 bases from J, with 15 bases between. The CDR3 loop reads CASSSPGRTAEAFF. For the CDR3, the DNA is TGTGCCAGCAGCTCACCAGGCAGAACGGCTGAAGCTTTCTTT. The full variable domain, in which reference TRBV7-9 and TRBJ1-1 provide the parts outside the CDR3, is DTGVSQNPRHKITKRGQNVTFRCDPISEHNRLYWYRQTLGQGPEFLTYFQNEAQLEKSRLLSDRFSAERPKGSFSTLEIQRTEQGDSAMYLCASSSPGRTAEAFFGQGTRLTVV.

This clone was seen a few times. The chain uses TRBV4-3 and TRBJ1-3; D not certain. The CDR3 is 13 residues long. The V end was cut by 2 bases, the J end by 7 bases, with 9 bases between. Germline CDR1 reads LGHNA; CDR2 reads YSLEER. The CDR3 region has the DNA TGCGCCAGCAGCCAACAGATCGGGAACACCATATATTTT. Translated, it gives CASSQQIGNTIYF.

The J gene is TRBJ2-7, the V gene TRBV7-9; no clear D. CDR1 and CDR2 (germline): SEHNR, FQNEAQ (reference sequence). With 5 bases removed from V and 4 bases from J, the gap between germline ends came to 12 bases. This CDR3 spans 13 amino acids. CDR3 in amino acids: CASSRPLRYEQYF. The CDR3 DNA reads TGTGCCAGCAGCCGTCCGCTACGGTACGAGCAGTACTTC.

This clone was seen a few times. The chain is built from TRBV5-1 and TRBJ1-2; TRBD1 aligns across 7 bases. In germline, CDR1 is SGHRS, CDR2 YFSETQ. V was pared by 3 bases and J by 3 bases, with 5 bases of the junction left unmatched. The CDR3 sequence is 14 residues long. The CDR3 DNA reads TGCGCCAGCAGCTGGGAGGACAGGCACTATGGCTACACCTTC. Translation: CASSWEDRHYGYTF.

The table lists this clone with a few counts. V and J are TRBV28 and TRBJ2-1, with 9 bases lining up with TRBD2. This CDR3 contains 14 residues. The V and J ends lost 6 bases and 6 bases, in that order; junction bases with no gene match: 6. Germline CDR1 reads MDHEN; CDR2 reads SYDVKM. The CDR3 region is CASRGLAFGNEQFF. CDR3 DNA sequence: TGTGCCAGCAGGGGACTAGCTTTCGGCAATGAGCAGTTCTTC.

This clone was detected a few times. The chain links TRBV11-2 to TRBJ2-1, with 16 bases lining up with TRBD2. V gave up 4 bases and J gave up 8 bases; unmatched junction bases: 11. The CDR3 has 18 residues. Germline V gene lookup returns CDR1 SGHAT and CDR2 FQNNGV. The CDR3 sequence: CASSSGTSGGARGDEQFF. CDR3 nucleotides: TGTGCCAGCAGCTCCGGGACTAGCGGGGGGGCGAGGGGCGATGAGCAGTTCTTC.

This clone was detected a few times. The CDR3 reads CASSWGGVSSNQPQHF. As DNA, the CDR3 is TGTGCCAGCAGCTGGGGAGGGGTCTCATCCAATCAGCCCCAGCATTTT. V gene TRBV5-5 combines with J gene TRBJ1-5; weak D call: TRBD1 (5 bases). This CDR3 region has 16 residues. V was shortened by 3 bases and J by 3 bases, with 16 bases between the two germline ends. CDR1 and CDR2 (germline): SGHKS, YYEKEE (reference sequence). Full variable domain (rest looked up from reference TRBV5-5 and TRBJ1-5): DAGVTQSPTHLIKTRGQQVTLRCSPISGHKSVSWYQQVLGQGPQFIFQYYEKEERGRGNFPDRFSARQFPNYSSELNVNALLLGDSALYLCASSWGGVSSNQPQHFGDGTRLSIL.

A few counts support this clone. Here the CDR3 reads CASTRASRGGPYEQYF. CDR3 coding DNA: TGTGCCAGCACCAGGGCGTCGCGGGGGGGCCCCTACGAGCAGTACTTC. This chain uses TRBV13 with TRBJ2-7; the match to TRBD2 covers 9 bases. With V trimmed by 7 bases and J by 2 bases, 12 bases remained unmatched. From germline, CDR1 is PRHDT and CDR2 FYEKMQ (reference sequence). The length of the CDR3 is 16 residues.

The V gene is TRBV4-2, the J gene TRBJ1-1; TRBD1 might be the D (6 bases). The germline gives CDR1 LGHNA, CDR2 YNFKEQ. The CDR3 totals 16 residues. V was clipped by 1 base and J by 6 bases, with 18 bases between them. The CDR3 here is CASSQGSRGFGAEAFF. In nucleotides, the CDR3 is TGTGCCAGCAGCCAAGGATCAAGGGGGTTTGGTGCTGAAGCTTTCTTT.

This clone has a handful of counts. The V call is TRBV11-3, the J call TRBJ2-6, with 11 bases lining up with TRBD2. J lost 0 bases, V lost 7 bases, and 8 bases had no gene match. CDR1 is SGHNT, CDR2 YENEEA, per germline. The CDR3 sequence is 18 residues long. The CDR3 sequence: CASTPRLAGSSGANVLTF. DNA of the CDR3: TGTGCCAGCACCCCGCGACTAGCGGGAAGCTCTGGGGCCAACGTCCTGACTTTC. Full variable domain (remainder filled in from reference TRBV11-3 and TRBJ2-6): EAGVVQSPRYKIIEKKQPVAFWCNPISGHNTLYWYLQNLGQGPELLIRYENEEAVDDSQLPKDRFSAERLKGVDSTLKIQPAELGDSAVYLCASTPRLAGSSGANVLTFGAGSRLTVL.

The CDR3: CASSPTSRASTDTQYF. The CDR3 coding sequence is TGTGCCAGCAGCCCCACTAGCCGGGCTAGCACAGATACGCAGTATTTT. The V call is TRBV7-3, the J call TRBJ2-3, with D perhaps matching TRBD2 (6 bases). This CDR3 region has 16 residues. The germline V gene encodes CDR1 SGHTA and CDR2 FQGTGA. V lost 5 bases and J 0 bases, leaving 15 bases between the germline ends.

This rearrangement joins TRBV29-1 to TRBJ2-3; 12 bases match TRBD2. The CDR3 length is 16 residues. V shed 6 bases and J 1 base; nucleotides not matched to a gene: 8. CDR1 and CDR2 (germline): SQVTM, ANQGSEA. CDR3 nucleotide sequence: TGCAGCGTCCCTAGCACTAGCGGGGGGCGCACAGATACGCAGTATTTT. Translated, it gives CSVPSTSGGRTDTQYF.

J is TRBJ1-3 and V is TRBV5-6, with D possibly TRBD1 on 5 matching bases. The V gene lost 1 base and the J gene lost 0 bases, with 11 bases spanning the gap. The CDR3 is 16 residues long. The germline CDR1 and CDR2 sequences are SGHDT and YYEEEE. In nucleotides, the CDR3 is TGTGCCAGCAGCTTGTGGTCGACAGTCTCTGGAAACACCATATATTTT. This translates into CASSLWSTVSGNTIYF.

This clone was seen a handful of times. V is TRBV7-3 and J is TRBJ2-3; D perhaps matches TRBD2 (6 bases). Germline CDR1 reads SGHTA; CDR2 reads FQGTGA. This CDR3 has 13 residues. V was shortened by 3 bases and J by 6 bases, with 10 bases between the two germline ends. The CDR3 DNA follows: TGTGCCAGCAGCTTGAAGGGACTGGATACGCAGTATTTT. It translates to CASSLKGLDTQYF.

The chain is built from TRBV11-2 and TRBJ1-1; D is undetermined. The CDR3 spans 14 residues. Germline lookup yields CDR1 SGHAT and CDR2 FQNNGV. Trimming removed 3 bases from V and 2 bases from J, with 10 bases in between. CDR3 bases: TGTGCCAGCAGCTTCGGCAGGTCAAACACTGAAGCTTTCTTT. Translated: CASSFGRSNTEAFF.

This clone appeared once. V usage is TRBV4-3 and J usage is TRBJ1-4; the D is unclear. Per germline, CDR1 LGHNA and CDR2 YSLEER. The CDR3 is made up of 14 amino acids. Deletions cut 1 base from V and 4 bases from J, with 7 bases between. For the CDR3, the DNA is TGCGCCAGCAGCCAAGGACATGGTAATGAAAAACTGTTTTTT. It codes for CASSQGHGNEKLFF.

The rearrangement joins TRBV18 to TRBJ1-2; 8 bases fit TRBD1. Germline CDR1 reads KGHSH; CDR2 reads LQKENI. The CDR3 runs to 14 residues. The junction had 3 bases not matched to a gene; V was cut back by 2 bases and J by 4 bases. The CDR3 DNA follows: TGTGCCAGCTCACCAGGGACAGGCGCCTATGGCTACACCTTC. It yields the protein CASSPGTGAYGYTF.

The sample holds a few counts of this clone. The J gene is TRBJ2-1, the V gene TRBV6-1, with TRBD2 matching 7 bases. The V gene end was trimmed by 4 bases and the J gene end by 6 bases; junction bases not matched to a gene: 12. CDR3 size: 16 residues. Per germline, CDR1 MNHNS and CDR2 SASEGT. The CDR3 DNA reads as TGTGCCAGCAGTGTGTCGACCGGGGGGATGATCAATGAGCAGTTCTTC. This codes for CASSVSTGGMINEQFF.

In its sample, this clone was seen a few times. The chain is built from TRBV7-9 and TRBJ2-2, with D uncertain. The germline CDR1 and CDR2 sequences are SEHNR and FQNEAQ (reference sequence). Trimming pared 4 bases from V and 7 bases from J, leaving 7 bases between. The CDR3 consists of 12 residues. The CDR3 loop reads CASSSASGELFF. CDR3 DNA sequence: TGTGCCAGCAGCTCAGCTAGCGGGGAGCTGTTTTTT.